This TCR beta chain is from a study of T-cell memory formation after mild COVID-19. General study results and limits: Clones that got smaller from day 15 to 85 had even CD4/CD8, while clones growing later tipped toward CD4+. The authors did not confirm SARS-CoV-2 specificity of second-wave clones peaking day 37. Those CD4+ clones that contracted were mainly in CM and EM (CD8+ ones in EMRA).

TCRdb independently ran MiXCR on the 5' RACE reads; one entry per CDR3 protein. The sample carries roughly 400,000 distinct CDR3 sequences, 24% recorded once. This clonotype was recorded a few times. Its target is unknown. The sample was PBMCs or a T cell subset sorted from them (not recorded which). The TCR was taken from an adult woman who had mild COVID-19 (a few samples of this study predate the infection). Cell type and time point are not known.

CDR3 loop: CASSPVGGSSYEQYF. CDR3 nucleotide sequence: TGTGCCAGCAGCCCGGTGGGCGGCAGCTCCTACGAGCAGTACTTC. The genes are TRBV7-2 and TRBJ2-7, with no clear D. Between the trimmed V and J ends, which lost 5 bases and 0 bases, there was a span of 14 bases. CDR3 size: 15 residues. Germline V gives CDR1 SGHTA, CDR2 FQGNSA. Full variable domain (missing parts from reference TRBV7-2 and TRBJ2-7): GAGVSQSPSNKVTEKGKDVELRCDPISGHTALYWYRQSLGQGLEFLIYFQGNSAPDKSGLPSDRFSAERTGGSVSTLTIQRTQQEDSAVYLCASSPVGGSSYEQYFGPGTRLTVT.